The 2 T cell receptor beta chains below were found in one sample sequenced in a study of T cell responses to AZD1222 COVID-19 vaccine. The method was immunoSEQ multiplex PCR; TCRdb's version includes in-frame clones alone and lacks a portion of them. The sample holds approximately 160,000 clones; approximately 88% are singletons and the top ten take around 2.3%. The sample was peripheral blood, taken on day 0 of AZD1222 vaccination. Every receptor here comes from an adult in good health.

This sequence joins TRBV3-1 (or the pseudogene TRBV3-2) and TRBJ1-2, with 7 bases lining up with TRBD1. The CDR3 runs 15 residues. V shed 1 base, J shed 3 bases, and the junction held 5 bases outside the gene matches. Germline values: CDR1 LGHDT, CDR2 YNNKEL (reference sequence). This chain's CDR3 is CASSQARQGHYGYTF. The CDR3 nucleotides are TGTGCCAGCAGCCAAGCAAGACAGGGCCACTATGGCTACACCTTC.

This chain connects TRBV29-1 to TRBJ1-4, with D tentatively TRBD1 (6 bases). The CDR3 consists of 11 residues. CDR1 and CDR2 (germline): SQVTM, ANQGSEA. V lost 7 bases and J lost 8, with 11 bases in between. In DNA, the CDR3 is TGCAGCGCCCGAAGGGGGGAAAAACTGTTTTTT. Amino acid sequence: CSARRGEKLFF.